Sequencing of this T cell receptor beta chain was carried out in a study of shared clonotypes between healthy human individuals. Study-level background: Three men and a couple of women, aged 18 to 49, were donors.

V lost 0 bases, J lost 0 bases, and 2 bases stayed unmatched. The V gene's germline CDR1 is SGHTA and CDR2 FQGNSA. This CDR3 comprises 16 residues. Using immunoSEQ multiplex PCR, the repertoire was profiled, and TCRdb retains in-frame clones only, with some absent. This repertoire shows approximately 980,000 clones, 76% found once; its top ten account for around 1.5%. The receptor was isolated from a man younger than 35 in good health. The chain is built from TRBV7-2 and TRBJ2-7; 10 bases match TRBD2. Sequencing used memory CD4+ T cells sorted from blood. Subset denoted: CD45RA-negative fraction. CDR3: CASSLAPSGSSYEQYF. CDR3 in DNA: TGTGCCAGCAGCTTAGCCCCTAGCGGGAGCTCCTACGAGCAGTACTTC.